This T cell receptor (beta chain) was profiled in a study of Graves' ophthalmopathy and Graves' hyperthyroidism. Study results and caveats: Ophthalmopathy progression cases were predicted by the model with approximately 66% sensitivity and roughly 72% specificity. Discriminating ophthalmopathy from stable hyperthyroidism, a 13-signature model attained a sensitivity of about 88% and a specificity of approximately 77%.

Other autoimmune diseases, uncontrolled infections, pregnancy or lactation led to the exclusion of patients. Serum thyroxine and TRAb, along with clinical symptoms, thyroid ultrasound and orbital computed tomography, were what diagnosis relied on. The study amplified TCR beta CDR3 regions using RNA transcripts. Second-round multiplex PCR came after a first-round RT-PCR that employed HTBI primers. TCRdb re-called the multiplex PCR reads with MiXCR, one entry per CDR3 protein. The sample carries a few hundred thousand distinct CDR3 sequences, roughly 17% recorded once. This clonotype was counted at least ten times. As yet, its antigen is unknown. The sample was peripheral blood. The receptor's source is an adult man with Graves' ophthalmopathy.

CDR3 amino acids: CAIPRPFGTTPMNTEAFF. CDR3 in DNA: TGTGCCATCCCCAGGCCCTTTGGGACAACTCCTATGAACACTGAAGCTTTCTTT. The chain recombines TRBV19 with TRBJ1-1; a possible D gene is TRBD1 (6 bases). V lost 10 bases, J lost 0 bases, and 27 bases lay in between. This CDR3 contains 18 residues. Germline CDR1 reads LNHDA; CDR2 reads SQIVND (reference sequence).